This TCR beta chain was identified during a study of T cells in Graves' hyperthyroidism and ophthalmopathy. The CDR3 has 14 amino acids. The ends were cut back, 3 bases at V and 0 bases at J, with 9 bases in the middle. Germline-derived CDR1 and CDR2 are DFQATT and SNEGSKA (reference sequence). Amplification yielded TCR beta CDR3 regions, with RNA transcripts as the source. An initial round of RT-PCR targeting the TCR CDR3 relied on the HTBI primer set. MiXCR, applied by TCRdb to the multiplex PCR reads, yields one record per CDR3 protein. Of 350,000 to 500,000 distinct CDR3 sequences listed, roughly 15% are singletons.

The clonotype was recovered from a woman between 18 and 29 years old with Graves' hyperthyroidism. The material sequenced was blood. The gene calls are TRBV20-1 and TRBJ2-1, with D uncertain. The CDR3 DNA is TGCAGTGCTAGGGCTCCAATCTCCTACAATGAGCAGTTCTTC. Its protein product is CSARAPISYNEQFF.